This T cell receptor (beta chain) was found in a study of blood T cell repertoires in COVID-19. Looking at the study overall: The study drew acute and convalescent COVID-19 samples from the United States, Italy and Spain. PBMCs, B-cell-depleted T cells, or T cells were the source of the cDNA or gDNA that made up the material.

The assay was immunoSEQ multiplex PCR, and TCRdb's table has in-frame clones only and misses some. The data hold about 400,000 clones, with approximately 89% observed a single time. This clone has just one count. This CDR3 region has 14 residues. Germline loops: CDR1 MNHEY, CDR2 SMNVEV (reference sequence). Trimming removed 2 bases from V and 0 bases from J, with 5 bases in between. This TCR came from a woman in her thirties who had recovered from COVID-19. Sequenced: PBMCs or T cells enriched from blood (not recorded which). V is TRBV27 and J is TRBJ2-1; D remains ambiguous. DNA for the CDR3: TGTGCCAGCAGTTTAGCGAACTCCTACAATGAGCAGTTCTTC. It encodes CASSLANSYNEQFF.